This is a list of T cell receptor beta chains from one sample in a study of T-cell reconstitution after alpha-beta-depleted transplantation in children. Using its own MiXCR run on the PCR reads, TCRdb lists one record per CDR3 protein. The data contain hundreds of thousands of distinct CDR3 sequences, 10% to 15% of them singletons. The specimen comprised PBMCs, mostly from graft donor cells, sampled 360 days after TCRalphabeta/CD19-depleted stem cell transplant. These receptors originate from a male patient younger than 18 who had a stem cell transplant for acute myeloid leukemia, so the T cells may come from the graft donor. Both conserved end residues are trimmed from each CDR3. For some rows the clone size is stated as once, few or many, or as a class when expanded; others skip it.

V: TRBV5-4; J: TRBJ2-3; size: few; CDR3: ASSSGVLRSTDTQY
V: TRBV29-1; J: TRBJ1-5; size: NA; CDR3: SVEVGRDQPQH
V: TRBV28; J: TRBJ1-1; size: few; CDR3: ASSSLMGGGRTEAF
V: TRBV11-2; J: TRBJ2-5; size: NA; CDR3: ASSWPQAGSQETQY
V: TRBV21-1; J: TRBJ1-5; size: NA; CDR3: ASSKGENQPQH
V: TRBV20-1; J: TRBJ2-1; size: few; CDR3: SSRRPYEQF
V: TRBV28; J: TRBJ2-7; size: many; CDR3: ASSQPGQGSYEQY
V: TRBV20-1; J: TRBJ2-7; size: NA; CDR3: SAEPTSGREQY
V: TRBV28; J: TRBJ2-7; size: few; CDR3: ASSPPSGIPYEQY
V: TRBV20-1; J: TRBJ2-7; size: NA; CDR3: SALSNSYEQY
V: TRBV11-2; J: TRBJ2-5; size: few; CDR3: ASSSLLAGGGETQY
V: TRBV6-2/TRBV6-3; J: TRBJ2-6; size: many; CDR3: ASSYSGPRGNVLT
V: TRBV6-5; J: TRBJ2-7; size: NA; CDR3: ASSYEEDSYEQY
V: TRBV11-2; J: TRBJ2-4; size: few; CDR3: ASRPKLREGLAKNIQY
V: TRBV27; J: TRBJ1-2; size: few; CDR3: ASSSLLTPWGYT
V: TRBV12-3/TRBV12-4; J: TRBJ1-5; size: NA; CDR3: ASSLYGGELRPQH
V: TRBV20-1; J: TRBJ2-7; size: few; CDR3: SARDGGQVSYEQY
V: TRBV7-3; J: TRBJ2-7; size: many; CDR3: ASSPFSGGGYEQY
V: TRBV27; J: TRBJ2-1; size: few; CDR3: ASSLRDRGNEQF
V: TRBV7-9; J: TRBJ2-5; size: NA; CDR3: ASLSPETQY
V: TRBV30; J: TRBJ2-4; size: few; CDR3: AWSYGLGIQY
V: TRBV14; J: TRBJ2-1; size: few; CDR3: ASSPGRAGVGEQF
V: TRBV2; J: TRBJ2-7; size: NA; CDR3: ASSTLLRGGLGREEQY
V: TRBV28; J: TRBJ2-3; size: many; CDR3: ASSSPTGSSTDTQY
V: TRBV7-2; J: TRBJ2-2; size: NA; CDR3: ASSLLAGDMSGELF
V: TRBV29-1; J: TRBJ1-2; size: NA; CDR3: SVSGQGGGYT
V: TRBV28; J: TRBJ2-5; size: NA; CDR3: ASSPWTGEETQY
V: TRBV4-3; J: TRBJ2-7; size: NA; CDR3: ASSQHREGDYEQY
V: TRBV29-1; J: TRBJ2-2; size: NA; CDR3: SVGRSNTGELF
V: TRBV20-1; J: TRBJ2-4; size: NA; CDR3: SALAEWGLENIQY
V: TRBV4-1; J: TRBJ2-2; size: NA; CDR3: ASSHFTGHNTGELF
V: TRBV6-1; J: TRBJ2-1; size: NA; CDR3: ASRNRVGHNEQF
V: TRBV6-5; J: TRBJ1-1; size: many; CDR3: ASSYFQSRGTEAF
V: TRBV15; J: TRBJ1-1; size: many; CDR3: ATSSQESGTEAF
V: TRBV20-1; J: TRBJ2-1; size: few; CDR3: SARGWSSYNEQF
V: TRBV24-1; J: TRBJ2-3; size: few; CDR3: ATSDYGLAGASDTQY
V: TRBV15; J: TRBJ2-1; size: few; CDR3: ATKGSGSYNEQF
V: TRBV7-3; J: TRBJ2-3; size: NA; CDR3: ASSLASGRLGTDTQY
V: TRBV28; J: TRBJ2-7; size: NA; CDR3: ASISWGALSYEQY
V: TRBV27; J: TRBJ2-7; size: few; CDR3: ASRLLGEDYEQY
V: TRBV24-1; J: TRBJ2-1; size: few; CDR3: ATSDSSWGNEQF
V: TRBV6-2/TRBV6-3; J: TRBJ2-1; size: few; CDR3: ASSYSSTSSYNEQF
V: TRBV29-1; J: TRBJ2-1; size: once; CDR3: SATAQRTGSYNEQF
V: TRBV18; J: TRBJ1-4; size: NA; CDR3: ASSQGFRGPGEKLF
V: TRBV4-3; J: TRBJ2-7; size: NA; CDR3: ASSQDEGQPYEQY
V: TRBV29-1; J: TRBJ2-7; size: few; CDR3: SVKEGEQY
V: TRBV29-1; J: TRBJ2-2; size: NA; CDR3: SVWSPWQSNTGELF
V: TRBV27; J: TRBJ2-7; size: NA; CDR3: ASSFWGLAGRNEQY
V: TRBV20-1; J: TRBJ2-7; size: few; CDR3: SALTGPRADEQY
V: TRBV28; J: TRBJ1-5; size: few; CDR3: ASSFFPGEDQPQH
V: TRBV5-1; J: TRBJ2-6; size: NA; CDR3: ASSLVGTSGANVLT
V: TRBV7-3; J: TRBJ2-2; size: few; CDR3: ASSLLRSGELF
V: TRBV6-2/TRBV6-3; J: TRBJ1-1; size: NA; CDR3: ASSYYGGGEDTEAF